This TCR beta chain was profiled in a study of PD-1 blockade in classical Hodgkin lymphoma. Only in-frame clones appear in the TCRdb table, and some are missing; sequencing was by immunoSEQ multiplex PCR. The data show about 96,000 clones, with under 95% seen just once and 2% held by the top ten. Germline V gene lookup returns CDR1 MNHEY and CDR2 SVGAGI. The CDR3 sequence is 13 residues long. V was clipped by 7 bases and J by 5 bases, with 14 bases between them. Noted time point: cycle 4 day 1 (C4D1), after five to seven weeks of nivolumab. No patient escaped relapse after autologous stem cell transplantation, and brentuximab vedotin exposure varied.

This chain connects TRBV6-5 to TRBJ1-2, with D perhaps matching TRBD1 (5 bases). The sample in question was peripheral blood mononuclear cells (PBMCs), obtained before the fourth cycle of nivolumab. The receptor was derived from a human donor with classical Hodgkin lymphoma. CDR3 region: CASTLGQRYGYTF. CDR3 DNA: TGTGCCAGCACCCTGGGGCAGAGATATGGCTACACCTTC.